Below are 3 T cell receptor beta chains sequenced from a single sample in a study of T cell repertoires in cytomegalovirus infection. One entry per CDR3 protein results from TCRdb running MiXCR on the reads. The data show about 340,000 distinct CDR3 sequences, 25% to 35% seen once. Which antigens these TCRs recognize remains unknown. The source material was cultured PBMCs, sampled from culture after CMV antigen stimulation. The receptors derive from a human donor in good health (CMV status not recorded). Some clones in this sample may be carry-over from other donors' samples.

This clonotype was observed a handful of times. The chain links TRBV7-2 to TRBJ2-5; D is perhaps TRBD1 (7 bases). The CDR3 runs to 14 residues. Trimming took 3 bases from V and 5 from J, leaving 13 bases between them. Germline V lookup: CDR1 SGHTA, CDR2 FQGNSA. The CDR3 loop is CASSFRRGRETQYF. CDR3 nucleotides: TGTGCCAGCAGCTTTCGGAGGGGGCGGGAGACCCAGTACTTC.

CDR3 DNA: TGTGCCAGCAGTTCCGAATCCGGGACTATAACGTATGGCTACACCTTC. It yields the protein CASSSESGTITYGYTF. This sequence joins TRBV6-1 and TRBJ1-2, with a possible D match to TRBD1 (5 bases). Germline-derived CDR1 and CDR2 are MNHNS and SASEGT. The CDR3 has 16 amino acids. V was cut by 5 bases and J by 5 bases, with 21 bases left in between.

V and J are TRBV6-6 and TRBJ1-5; D not certain. The V end lost 2 bases, the J end lost 4 bases, and 6 bases lay between the germline ends. Germline V gives CDR1 MNHNY, CDR2 SVGAGI (reference sequence). The CDR3 extends over 13 amino acids. Here the CDR3 reads CASSYTENQPQHF. Here the CDR3 DNA reads TGTGCCAGCAGTTACACGGAAAATCAGCCCCAGCATTTT.